The clone carrying this TCR beta chain occurred many times. Its specificity is not known. Documented time point: newly diagnosed GD, antithyroid drugs for less than 3 months. Preparation of the TCR library used RNA extracted from PBMCs. The sample is drawn from a study of regulatory T cells in long-lasting Graves disease. Findings and limits, study-wide: Persistent Graves' patients showed less TCR diversity than newly diagnosed ones.

According to the study, TCR beta libraries were built with iRepertoire HTBI primers and CDR3-region Arm-PCR. TCRdb passed the multiplex PCR reads through MiXCR, listing each CDR3 protein once. The sample contains hundreds of thousands of distinct CDR3 sequences, approximately 15% of which appear only once. The same data also went into a second study, on T cells in Graves' hyperthyroidism and ophthalmopathy.

The sequencing here drew on peripheral blood mononuclear cells (PBMCs), taken at new diagnosis, from a patient treated with antithyroid drugs. This TCR was sampled from a man younger than 45 with Graves disease.

The CDR3 region is CASRRDSNTEAFF. CDR3 in DNA: TGTGCCAGCAGGAGGGACAGCAACACTGAAGCTTTCTTT. The chain carries TRBV2 and TRBJ1-1, with 7 positions matching TRBD1. The CDR3 runs to 13 residues. The trim removed 6 bases at V and 2 bases at J, leaving 3 bases unmatched. Germline CDR1 and CDR2: SNHLY and FYNNEI.